This T cell receptor beta chain emerged from a study of blood T cells in healthy people across ages. In germline, CDR1 is LNHDA, CDR2 SQIVND (reference sequence). CDR3 length equals 10 residues. PCR was performed a second time for about 7 to 12 cycles using a sample-barcoded 5' primer and a J-beta primer mix. Each cDNA molecule, via a template-switch adaptor with 12 random nucleotides, was tagged. TCRdb reprocessed the 5' RACE reads with MiXCR, giving one entry per CDR3 protein. The sample comprises about 1.7 million distinct CDR3 sequences, approximately 28% of which are singletons, and about 8% rests with the top ten. As for this clonotype: It may be a read error: a sequence one base away is much more abundant.

The sample comprised blood. The sequence came from a woman in her 30s in good health. This rearrangement joins TRBV19 to TRBJ2-5; D unresolved. TRBJ2-1 matches the DNA end more closely, so the J call is doubtful. DNA of the CDR3: TGTGCCAGTAACGGTGAGACCCAGTTCTTC. Its protein is CASNGETQFF.